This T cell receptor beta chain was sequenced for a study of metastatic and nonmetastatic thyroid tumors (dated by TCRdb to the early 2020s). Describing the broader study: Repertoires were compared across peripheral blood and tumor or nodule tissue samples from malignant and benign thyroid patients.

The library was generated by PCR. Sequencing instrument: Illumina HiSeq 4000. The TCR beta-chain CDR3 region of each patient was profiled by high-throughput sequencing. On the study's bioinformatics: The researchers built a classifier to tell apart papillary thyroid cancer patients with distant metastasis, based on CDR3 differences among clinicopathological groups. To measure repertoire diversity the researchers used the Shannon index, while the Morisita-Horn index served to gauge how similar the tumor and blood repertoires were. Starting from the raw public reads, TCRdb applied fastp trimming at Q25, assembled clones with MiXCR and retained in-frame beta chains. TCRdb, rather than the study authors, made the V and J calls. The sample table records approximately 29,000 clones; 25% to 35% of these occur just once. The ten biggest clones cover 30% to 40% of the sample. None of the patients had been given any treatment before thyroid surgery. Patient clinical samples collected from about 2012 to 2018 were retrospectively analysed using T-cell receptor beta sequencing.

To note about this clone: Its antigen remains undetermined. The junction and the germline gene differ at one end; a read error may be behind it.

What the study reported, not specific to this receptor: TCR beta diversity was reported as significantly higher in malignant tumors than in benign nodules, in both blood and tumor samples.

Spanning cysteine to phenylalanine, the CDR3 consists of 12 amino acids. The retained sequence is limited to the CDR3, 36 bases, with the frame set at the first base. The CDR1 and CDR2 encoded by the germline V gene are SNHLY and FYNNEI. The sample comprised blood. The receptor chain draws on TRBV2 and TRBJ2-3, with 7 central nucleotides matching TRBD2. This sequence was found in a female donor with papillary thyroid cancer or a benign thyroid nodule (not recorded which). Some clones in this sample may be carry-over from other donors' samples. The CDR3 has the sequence CGSSGTTDTQYF. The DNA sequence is TGTGGCAGCAGCGGGACGACAGATACGCAGTATTTT.